This TCR beta chain is from a study of cytotoxic CD8 clonotypes in ibrutinib-treated CLL. As for the study in general: Investigators reported approximately 25 partial and 2 complete responses; after median approximately 74 months, around 15 patients remained remitted and around twelve progressed. Study observations and caveats: Higher clonality was seen at ibrutinib response and a return toward baseline at progression. Rare overall, public clonotypes shrank or held steady under therapy.

Germline V lookup: CDR1 MNHEY, CDR2 SMNVEV (reference sequence). V shed 7 bases and J shed 4 bases, with 13 bases lying between them. This CDR3 has 13 residues. Depth targeted 1 in 200,000 to 1 in 1 million T cells, averaging approximately 9.3x coverage per clonotype. Sequencing was performed with immunoSEQ multiplex PCR; in TCRdb, only in-frame clones are kept and a portion is missing. The repertoire holds 150,000 or so clones, with roughly 77% as singletons. The sample holds a few counts of this clone. What it recognizes is unknown. The source was PBMCs, collected after 12 months of ibrutinib treatment. J is TRBJ1-1 and V is TRBV27; no reliable D call. This clonotype originated in a human donor with chronic lymphocytic leukemia. CDR3 in DNA: TGTGCCAGCAAGGAGCAGAGACGCACTGAAGCTTTCTTT. This gives the protein CASKEQRRTEAFF.